The clone carrying this T cell receptor beta chain was picked up one time. The source of the sample is a study of T cells in tumors and immune-related adverse events. This CDR3 is 15 amino acids long. Germline CDR1 is SGHRS and CDR2 is YFSETQ. Trimming removed 4 bases at V and 2 bases at J, with 15 bases between. Clones were sequenced by immunoSEQ multiplex PCR, and TCRdb holds only the in-frame ones, with some missing. The sample contains fewer than 25,000 clones, about 93% of which appear only once. This specimen was lymph node tissue, taken from a patient treated with anti-PD-1 therapy. V usage is TRBV5-1 and J usage is TRBJ2-5; D might be TRBD2 (6 bases). This sequence was found in a female donor with metastatic renal cell carcinoma. In DNA form, the CDR3 reads TGCGCCAGCAGCGGGGGACTGAACCTACAAGAGACCCAGTACTTC. Translation gives CASSGGLNLQETQYF. The complete variable domain, with remaining parts taken from reference TRBV5-1 and TRBJ2-5, reads KAGVTQTPRYLIKTRGQQVTLSCSPISGHRSVSWYQQTPGQGLQFLFEYFSETQRNKGNFPGRFSGRQFSNSRSEMNVSTLELGDSALYLCASSGGLNLQETQYFGPGTRLLVL.